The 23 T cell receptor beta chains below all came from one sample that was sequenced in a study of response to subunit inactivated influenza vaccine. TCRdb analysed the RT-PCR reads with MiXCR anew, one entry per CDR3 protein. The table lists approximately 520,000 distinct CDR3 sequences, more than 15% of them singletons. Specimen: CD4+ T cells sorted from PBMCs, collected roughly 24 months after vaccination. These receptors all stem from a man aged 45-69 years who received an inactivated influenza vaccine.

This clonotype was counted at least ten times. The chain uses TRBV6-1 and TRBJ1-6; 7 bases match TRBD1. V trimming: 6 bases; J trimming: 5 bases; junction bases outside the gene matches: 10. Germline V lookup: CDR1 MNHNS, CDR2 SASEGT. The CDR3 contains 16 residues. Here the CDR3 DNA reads TGTGCCAGCAGAAGACCGGGACAGCCTCATAATTCACCCCTCCACTTT. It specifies CASRRPGQPHNSPLHF.

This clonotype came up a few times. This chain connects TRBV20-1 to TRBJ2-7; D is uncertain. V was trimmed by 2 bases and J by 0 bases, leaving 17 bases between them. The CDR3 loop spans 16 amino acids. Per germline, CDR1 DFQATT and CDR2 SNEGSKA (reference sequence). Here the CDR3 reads CSARNLGSESSYEQYF. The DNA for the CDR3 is TGCAGTGCTAGAAATCTGGGCAGCGAATCCTCCTACGAGCAGTACTTC.

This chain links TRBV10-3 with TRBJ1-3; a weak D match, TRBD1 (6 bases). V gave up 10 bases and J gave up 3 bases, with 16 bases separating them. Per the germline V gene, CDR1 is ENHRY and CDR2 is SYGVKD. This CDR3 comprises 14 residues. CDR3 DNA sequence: TGTGCCACTCGCGGGGGCCAGGGTGGAAACACCATATATTTT. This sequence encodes CATRGGQGGNTIYF.

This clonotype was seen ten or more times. CDR3 nucleotide sequence: TGTGCCATCAGTGAGAAGGCCGACACCGGGGAGCTGTTTTTT. The encoded protein is CAISEKADTGELFF. The chain recombines TRBV10-3 with TRBJ2-2; D unresolved. Per the germline V gene, CDR1 is ENHRY and CDR2 is SYGVKD. The CDR3 sequence is 14 residues long. The V and J ends lost 2 bases and 3 bases respectively, with 7 bases between them.

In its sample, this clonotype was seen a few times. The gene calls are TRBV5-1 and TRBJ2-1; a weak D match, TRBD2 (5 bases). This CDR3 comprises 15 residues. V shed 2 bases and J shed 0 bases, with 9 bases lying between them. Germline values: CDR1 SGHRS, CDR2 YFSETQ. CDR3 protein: CASSLTGISYNEQFF. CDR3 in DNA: TGCGCCAGCAGCTTAACCGGGATCTCCTACAATGAGCAGTTCTTC.

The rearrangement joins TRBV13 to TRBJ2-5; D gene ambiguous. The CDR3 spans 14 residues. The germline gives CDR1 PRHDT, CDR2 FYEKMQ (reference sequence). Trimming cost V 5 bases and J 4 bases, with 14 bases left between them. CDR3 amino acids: CASSPTGSSETQYF. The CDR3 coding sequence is TGTGCCAGCAGCCCAACCGGGTCCTCAGAGACCCAGTACTTC.

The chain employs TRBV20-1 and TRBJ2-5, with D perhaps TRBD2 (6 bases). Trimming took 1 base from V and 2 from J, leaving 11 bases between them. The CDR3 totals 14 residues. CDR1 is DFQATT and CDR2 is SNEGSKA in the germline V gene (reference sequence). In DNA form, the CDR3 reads TGCAGTGCTAGAGGCCTGGCGGGACAAGAGACCCAGTACTTC. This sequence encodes CSARGLAGQETQYF.

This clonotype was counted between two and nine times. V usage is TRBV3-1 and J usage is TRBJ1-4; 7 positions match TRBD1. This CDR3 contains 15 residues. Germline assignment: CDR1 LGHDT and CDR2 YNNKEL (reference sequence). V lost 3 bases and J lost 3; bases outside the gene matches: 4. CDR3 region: CASSHTGTANEKLFF. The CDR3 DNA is TGTGCCAGCAGCCACACCGGGACAGCTAATGAAAAACTGTTTTTT.

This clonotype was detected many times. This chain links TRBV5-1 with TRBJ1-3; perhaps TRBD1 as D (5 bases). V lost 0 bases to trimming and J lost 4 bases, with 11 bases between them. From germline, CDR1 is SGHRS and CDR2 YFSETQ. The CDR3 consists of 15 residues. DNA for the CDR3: TGCGCCAGCAGCTTGGCCGGGACCGCCGGAAACACCATATATTTT. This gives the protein CASSLAGTAGNTIYF.

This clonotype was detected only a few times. CDR3 in DNA: TGTGCCAGCAGTCCCCGGGACTCCCAGGTGGAGACCCAGTACTTC. Protein sequence: CASSPRDSQVETQYF. V and J are TRBV12-3 or TRBV12-4 and TRBJ2-5; TRBD2 is a possible D gene (6 bases). V shed 5 bases and J shed 5 bases, with 18 bases lying between them. The CDR3 runs 15 residues.

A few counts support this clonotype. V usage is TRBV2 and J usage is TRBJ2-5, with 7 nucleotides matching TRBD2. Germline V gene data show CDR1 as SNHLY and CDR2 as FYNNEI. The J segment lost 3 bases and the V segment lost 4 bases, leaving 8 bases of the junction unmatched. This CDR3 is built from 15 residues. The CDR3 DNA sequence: TGTGCCAGCAGTGTTGGGGGGGTACTGGAAGAGACCCAGTACTTC. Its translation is CASSVGGVLEETQYF.

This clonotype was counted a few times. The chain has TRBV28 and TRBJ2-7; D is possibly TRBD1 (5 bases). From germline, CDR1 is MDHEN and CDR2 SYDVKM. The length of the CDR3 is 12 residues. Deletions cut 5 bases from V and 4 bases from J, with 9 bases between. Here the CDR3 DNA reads TGTGCCAGCAGTCTCAGGGAATACGAGCAGTACTTC. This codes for CASSLREYEQYF. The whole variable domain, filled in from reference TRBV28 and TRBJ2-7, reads DVKVTQSSRYLVKRTGEKVFLECVQDMDHENMFWYRQDPGLGLRLIYFSYDVKMKEKGDIPEGYSVSREKKERFSLILESASTNQTSMYLCASSLREYEQYFGPGTRLTVT.

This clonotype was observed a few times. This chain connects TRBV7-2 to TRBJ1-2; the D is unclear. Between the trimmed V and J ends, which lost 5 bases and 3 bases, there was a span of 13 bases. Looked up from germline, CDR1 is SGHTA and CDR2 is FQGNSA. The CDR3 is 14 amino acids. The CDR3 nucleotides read TGTGCCAGCAGCCCCCGGACGGTAGACTATGGCTACACCTTC. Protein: CASSPRTVDYGYTF.

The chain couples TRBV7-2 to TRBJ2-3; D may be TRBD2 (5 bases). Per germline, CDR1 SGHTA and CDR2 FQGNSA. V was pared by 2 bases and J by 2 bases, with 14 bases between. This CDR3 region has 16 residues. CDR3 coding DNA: TGTGCCAGCAGCTTAACTAGACCGCAGTACACAGATACGCAGTATTTT. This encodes CASSLTRPQYTDTQYF.

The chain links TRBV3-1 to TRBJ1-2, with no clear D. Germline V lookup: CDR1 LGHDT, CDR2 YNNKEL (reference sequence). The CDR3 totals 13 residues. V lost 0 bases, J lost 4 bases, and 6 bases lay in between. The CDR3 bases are TGTGCCAGCAGCCAAGACCAAGCCTATGGCTACACCTTC. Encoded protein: CASSQDQAYGYTF.

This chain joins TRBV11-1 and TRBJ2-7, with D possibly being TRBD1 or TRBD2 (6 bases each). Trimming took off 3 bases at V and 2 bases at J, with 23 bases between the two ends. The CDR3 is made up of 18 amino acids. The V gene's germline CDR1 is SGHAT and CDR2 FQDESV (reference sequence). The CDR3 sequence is CASSLGSGTRRGAYEQYF. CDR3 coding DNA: TGTGCCAGCAGCTTGGGCTCCGGGACTCGGAGGGGGGCCTACGAGCAGTACTTC.

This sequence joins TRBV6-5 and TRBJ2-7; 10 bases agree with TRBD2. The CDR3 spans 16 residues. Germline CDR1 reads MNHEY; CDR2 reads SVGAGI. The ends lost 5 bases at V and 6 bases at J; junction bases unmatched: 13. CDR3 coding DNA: TGTGCCAGCAGTCCTCGACTGGTAGCGGGAGGTAGCGAGCAGTACTTC. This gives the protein CASSPRLVAGGSEQYF.

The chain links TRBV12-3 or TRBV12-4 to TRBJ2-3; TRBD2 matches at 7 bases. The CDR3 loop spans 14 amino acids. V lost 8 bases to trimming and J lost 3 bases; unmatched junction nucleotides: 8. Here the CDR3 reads CASLRGGGTDTQYF. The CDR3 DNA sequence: TGTGCCAGCCTACGGGGCGGGGGAACAGATACGCAGTATTTT.

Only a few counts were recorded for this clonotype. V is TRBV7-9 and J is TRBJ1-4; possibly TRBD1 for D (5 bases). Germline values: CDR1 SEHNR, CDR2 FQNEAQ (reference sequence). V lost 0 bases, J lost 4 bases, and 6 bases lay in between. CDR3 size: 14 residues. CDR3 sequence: CASSLAGGNEKLFF. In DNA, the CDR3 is TGTGCCAGCAGCTTAGCTGGGGGTAATGAAAAACTGTTTTTT.

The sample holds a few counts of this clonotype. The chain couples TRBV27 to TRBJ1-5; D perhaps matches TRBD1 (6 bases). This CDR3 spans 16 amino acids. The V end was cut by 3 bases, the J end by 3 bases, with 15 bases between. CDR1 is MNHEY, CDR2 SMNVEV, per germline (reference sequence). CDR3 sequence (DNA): TGTGCCAGCAGTTTGGGGCAGGGGAGAACCAATCAGCCCCAGCATTTT. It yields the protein CASSLGQGRTNQPQHF.

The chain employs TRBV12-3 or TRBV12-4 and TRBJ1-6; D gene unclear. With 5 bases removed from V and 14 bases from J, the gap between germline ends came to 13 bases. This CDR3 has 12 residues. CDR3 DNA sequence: TGTGCCAGCAGTAAAACGACCCCCACCCTCCACTTT. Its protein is CASSKTTPTLHF.

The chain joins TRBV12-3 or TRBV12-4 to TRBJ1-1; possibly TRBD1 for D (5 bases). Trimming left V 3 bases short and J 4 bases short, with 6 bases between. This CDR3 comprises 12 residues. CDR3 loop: CASSFGATEAFF. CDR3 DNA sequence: TGTGCCAGCAGTTTCGGGGCCACTGAAGCTTTCTTT.

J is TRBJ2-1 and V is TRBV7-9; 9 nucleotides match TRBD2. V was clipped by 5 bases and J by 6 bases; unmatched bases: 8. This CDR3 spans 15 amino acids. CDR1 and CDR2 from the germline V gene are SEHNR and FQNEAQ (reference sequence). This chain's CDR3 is CASSAGTSFGNEQFF. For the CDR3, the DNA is TGTGCCAGCAGCGCAGGGACTAGCTTCGGCAATGAGCAGTTCTTC.